Presented here are 31 T cell receptor beta chains from one specimen sequenced in a study of PD-L1 blockade in urothelial cancer. Stated time point: pretreatment peripheral blood. Only in-frame clones appear in the TCRdb table, and some are missing; sequencing was by immunoSEQ multiplex PCR. The sample consists of tens of thousands of clones, 84% of them appearing once. The specimen was PBMCs, collected around atezolizumab (anti-PD-L1) treatment. These receptors all stem from a man aged 55 to 70 with urothelial cancer.

V gene TRBV5-8 combines with J gene TRBJ2-1; perhaps TRBD2 as D (6 bases). CDR3 length: 15 amino acids. Germline CDR1 reads SGHTS; CDR2 reads YDEGEE. Trimming cost V 6 bases and J 8 bases, with 21 bases left between them. CDR3 sequence (DNA): TGTGCCAGCACTCCCGGGACTGGGCCCCTCGATGAGCAGTTCTTC. Its protein product is CASTPGTGPLDEQFF.

The chain recombines TRBV5-6 with TRBJ2-7; 7 bases map to TRBD1. The CDR3 runs 13 residues. Germline V gene sequence: CDR1 SGHDT, CDR2 YYEEEE. J gave up 6 bases and V 3 bases, and 6 bases lay outside the gene matches. CDR3 region: CASSSLTGFEQYF. The CDR3 region has the DNA TGTGCCAGCAGCTCGCTGACAGGGTTCGAGCAGTACTTC. Full variable domain (outside the CDR3, taken from reference TRBV5-6 and TRBJ2-7): DAGVTQSPTHLIKTRGQQVTLRCSPKSGHDTVSWYQQALGQGPQFIFQYYEEEERQRGNFPDRFSGHQFPNYSSELNVNALLLGDSALYLCASSSLTGFEQYFGPGTRLTVT.

The chain uses TRBV19 and TRBJ2-1; TRBD2 matches 13 bases. Germline lookup yields CDR1 LNHDA and CDR2 SQIVND (reference sequence). J gave up 2 bases and V 5 bases, and 6 bases lay outside the gene matches. This CDR3 comprises 17 residues. The CDR3 spells CASSHTGTSGAYNEQFF. The CDR3 DNA sequence: TGTGCCAGTAGTCATACCGGGACTAGCGGGGCCTACAATGAGCAGTTCTTC. The complete variable domain, with remaining parts taken from reference TRBV19 and TRBJ2-1, reads DGGITQSPKYLFRKEGQNVTLSCEQNLNHDAMYWYRQDPGQGLRLIYYSQIVNDFQKGDIAEGYSVSREKKESFPLTVTSAQKNPTAFYLCASSHTGTSGAYNEQFFGPGTRLTVL.

V usage is TRBV5-6 and J usage is TRBJ2-3; 11 nucleotides agree with TRBD2. The CDR3 loop spans 15 amino acids. V dropped 4 bases and J dropped 4; count of bases not matched to a gene: 5. Germline assignment: CDR1 SGHDT and CDR2 YYEEEE. The CDR3 region has the DNA TGTGCCAGCAGCCCGGGGACTAGCGGCCCAGATACGCAGTATTTT. Amino acid sequence: CASSPGTSGPDTQYF.

The chain employs TRBV7-9 and TRBJ1-5, with TRBD1 matching over 9 bases. V was pared by 0 bases and J by 4 bases, with 1 base of the junction left unmatched. CDR1 and CDR2 from the germline V gene are SEHNR and FQNEAQ (reference sequence). This CDR3 has 15 residues. The CDR3, as DNA: TGTGCCAGCAGCTTAGCCGGGACAGGGAATCAGCCCCAGCATTTT. As protein: CASSLAGTGNQPQHF.

The genes are TRBV9 and TRBJ2-2, with 8 bases lining up with TRBD1. Germline loops: CDR1 SGDLS, CDR2 YYNGEE. Trimming removed 5 bases from V and 2 bases from J; junction bases left unmatched: 8. CDR3 length equals 16 residues. CDR3 protein: CASRRGQEYNTGELFF. The CDR3, as DNA: TGTGCCAGCAGGAGGGGACAGGAATATAACACCGGGGAGCTGTTTTTT.

The chain has TRBV5-1 and TRBJ2-1; 7 bases are a match to TRBD2. The CDR3 length is 13 residues. The germline V gene has CDR1 SGHRS and CDR2 YFSETQ. V gave up 0 bases and J gave up 8 bases; unmatched junction bases: 2. In nucleotides, the CDR3 is TGCGCCAGCAGCTTGGGACTAGCCGATGAGCAGTTCTTC. This codes for CASSLGLADEQFF. Using reference TRBV5-1 and TRBJ2-1 for the parts outside the CDR3, the full variable domain is KAGVTQTPRYLIKTRGQQVTLSCSPISGHRSVSWYQQTPGQGLQFLFEYFSETQRNKGNFPGRFSGRQFSNSRSEMNVSTLELGDSALYLCASSLGLADEQFFGPGTRLTVL.

This clone has a single count. This chain links TRBV6-5 with TRBJ1-2; TRBD1 matches 7 bases. The V gene's germline CDR1 is MNHEY and CDR2 SVGAGI. This CDR3 region has 14 residues. Germline trimming cut 6 bases from V and 8 bases from J; bases unmatched to any gene: 12. The CDR3 DNA sequence: TGTGCCAGCAGAAGCACCGGGACAGCAAAGGGCTACACCTTC. This translates into CASRSTGTAKGYTF.

The V gene is TRBV29-1, the J gene TRBJ2-1; tentative D call: TRBD2 (6 bases). CDR3 size: 15 residues. The germline gives CDR1 SQVTM, CDR2 ANQGSEA. V gave up 4 bases and J gave up 7 bases, with 20 bases separating them. The CDR3 nucleotides are TGCAGCGTTGGGGGTGACGGGGGACTCCGAAATGAGCAGTTCTTC. Residues: CSVGGDGGLRNEQFF.

This chain connects TRBV29-1 to TRBJ2-6; TRBD2 aligns across 12 bases. The CDR3 has 17 amino acids. Germline V CDR1 and CDR2: SQVTM, ANQGSEA. Trimming removed 5 bases from V and 0 bases from J; junction bases left unmatched: 5. The CDR3 nucleotides read TGCAGCGTTCTGACTAGCGGGGGATACTCTGGGGCCAACGTCCTGACTTTC. It is translated as CSVLTSGGYSGANVLTF.

The rearrangement joins TRBV20-1 to TRBJ2-1; 7 bases are a match to TRBD2. The CDR3 totals 11 residues. CDR1 and CDR2 from the germline V gene are DFQATT and SNEGSKA (reference sequence). V lost 0 bases to trimming and J lost 12 bases; unmatched junction nucleotides: 2. The CDR3 loop is CSARETGGQFF. In DNA form, the CDR3 reads TGCAGTGCTAGAGAAACGGGGGGGCAGTTCTTC.

The rearrangement joins TRBV29-1 to TRBJ2-1, with 7 bases matching TRBD2. The CDR3 is 13 residues long. Germline trimming cut 8 bases from V and 3 bases from J; bases unmatched to any gene: 7. From germline, CDR1 is SQVTM and CDR2 ANQGSEA. The CDR3 DNA follows: TGCAGCTCTACCACTAGCGACTACAATGAGCAGTTCTTC. Translation: CSSTTSDYNEQFF.

The V call is TRBV4-1, the J call TRBJ2-7, with D perhaps TRBD1 (6 bases). CDR1 MGHRA and CDR2 YSYEKL come from the germline V gene. The V end was cut by 4 bases, the J end by 4 bases, with 14 bases between. The CDR3 spans 14 residues. CDR3 coding DNA: TGCGCCAGCAGCCCACAGGGAAGGGTATACGAGCAGTACTTC. Protein sequence: CASSPQGRVYEQYF.

This clone was seen once. This chain joins TRBV15 and TRBJ1-2, with TRBD1 matching 7 bases. Germline V gives CDR1 LNHNV, CDR2 YYDKDF (reference sequence). The CDR3 runs to 16 residues. Trimming removed 0 bases from V and 4 bases from J; junction bases left unmatched: 8. CDR3 sequence (DNA): TGTGCCACCAGCAGAGAACAGGGGTTCGGAGCCTATGGCTACACCTTC. It is translated as CATSREQGFGAYGYTF.

The chain combines TRBV19 with TRBJ2-3, with TRBD2 identical over 9 bases. Germline loops: CDR1 LNHDA, CDR2 SQIVND (reference sequence). This CDR3 contains 16 residues. J gave up 2 bases and V 5 bases, and 8 bases lay outside the gene matches. The CDR3 reads CASSSSGRPHTDTQYF. In nucleotides, the CDR3 is TGTGCCAGTAGTTCCAGCGGGAGGCCCCACACAGATACGCAGTATTTT.

This chain links TRBV25-1 with TRBJ2-7; tentative D call: TRBD2 (6 bases). Trimming left V 5 bases short and J 4 bases short, with 18 bases between. Germline V lookup: CDR1 MGHDK, CDR2 SYGVNS. CDR3 length: 15 residues. CDR3 residues: CASSPGSLSPYEQYF. The CDR3 DNA follows: TGTGCCAGCAGTCCCGGGAGCCTTTCCCCGTACGAGCAGTACTTC.

The rearrangement uses TRBV5-6 and TRBJ1-5; 9 bases fit TRBD1. The CDR3 spans 15 residues. V gave up 5 bases and J gave up 3 bases; unmatched junction bases: 6. Germline lookup yields CDR1 SGHDT and CDR2 YYEEEE. This chain's CDR3 is CASSKGDRANQPQHF. DNA of the CDR3: TGTGCCAGCAGTAAGGGGGACAGGGCCAATCAGCCCCAGCATTTT.

The CDR3: CASSPPGAGNTDTQYF. In DNA, the CDR3 is TGTGCCAGCAGTCCCCCCGGAGCGGGAAACACAGATACGCAGTATTTT. This chain uses TRBV28 with TRBJ2-3; 7 bases are a match to TRBD2. From germline, CDR1 is MDHEN and CDR2 SYDVKM. After removal of 5 bases from V and 2 bases from J, the junction contained 10 bases not matched to a gene. CDR3 length equals 16 residues.

The V and J genes are TRBV5-1 and TRBJ2-3, with no clear D. Germline-derived CDR1 and CDR2 are SGHRS and YFSETQ. The CDR3 runs to 17 residues. V lost 0 bases and J lost 2, with 16 bases in between. Written as DNA, the CDR3 is TGCGCCAGCAGCTTGGCCGGAACAGCTTTCGACACAGATACGCAGTATTTT. Translating it yields CASSLAGTAFDTDTQYF. Full variable domain (rest looked up from reference TRBV5-1 and TRBJ2-3): KAGVTQTPRYLIKTRGQQVTLSCSPISGHRSVSWYQQTPGQGLQFLFEYFSETQRNKGNFPGRFSGRQFSNSRSEMNVSTLELGDSALYLCASSLAGTAFDTDTQYFGPGTRLTVL.

This clone was observed a handful of times. The rearrangement links TRBV6-5 to TRBJ1-6, with D unresolved. This CDR3 region has 13 residues. CDR1 and CDR2 from the germline V gene are MNHEY and SVGAGI. V was pared by 4 bases and J by 6 bases, with 7 bases between. The CDR3 sequence: CASSWEGNSPLHF. CDR3 DNA sequence: TGTGCCAGCAGTTGGGAGGGTAATTCACCCCTCCACTTT.

The rearrangement joins TRBV5-4 to TRBJ2-2, with TRBD2 identical over 10 bases. V dropped 1 base and J dropped 7; count of bases not matched to a gene: 10. The CDR3 contains 17 residues. Germline V CDR1 and CDR2: SGHNT, YYREEE (reference sequence). The CDR3 bases are TGTGCCAGCAGCTTGACTAGCGGGAATCGGGGTATCGGGGAGCTGTTTTTT. This sequence encodes CASSLTSGNRGIGELFF.

This chain joins TRBV7-6 and TRBJ2-2, with 9 bases identical to TRBD1. The ends lost 6 bases at V and 5 bases at J; junction bases unmatched: 13. CDR1 and CDR2 from the germline V gene are SGHVS and FNYEAQ. The CDR3 contains 17 residues. Written as DNA, the CDR3 is TGTGCCAGCAGTCTCTCACCGGGACAGGGCCGAACCGGGGAGCTGTTTTTT. This translates into CASSLSPGQGRTGELFF.

V usage is TRBV13 and J usage is TRBJ2-1, with 12 nucleotides matching TRBD2. This CDR3 has 20 amino acids. The J segment lost 6 bases and the V segment lost 5 bases, leaving 20 bases of the junction unmatched. CDR1 and CDR2 from the germline V gene are PRHDT and FYEKMQ (reference sequence). CDR3 amino acids: CASSPVPGLAGLQALNEQFF. CDR3 coding DNA: TGTGCCAGCAGCCCAGTCCCCGGACTAGCGGGACTCCAGGCCCTCAATGAGCAGTTCTTC. The complete variable domain, with remaining parts taken from reference TRBV13 and TRBJ2-1, reads AAGVIQSPRHLIKEKRETATLKCYPIPRHDTVYWYQQGPGQDPQFLISFYEKMQSDKGSIPDRFSAQQFSDYHSELNMSSLELGDSALYFCASSPVPGLAGLQALNEQFFGPGTRLTVL.

The chain recombines TRBV5-4 with TRBJ2-1; D gene unclear. Trimming took off 3 bases at V and 7 bases at J, with 11 bases between the two ends. The CDR3 sequence is 13 residues long. Looked up from germline, CDR1 is SGHNT and CDR2 is YYREEE (reference sequence). CDR3 region: CASSSSIRNEQFF. The DNA for the CDR3 is TGTGCCAGCAGCTCCTCGATTCGGAATGAGCAGTTCTTC.

This sequence joins TRBV7-6 and TRBJ1-6; 7 nucleotides match TRBD1. Trimming at V came to 7 bases and at J to 6 bases, leaving 6 bases not matched to a gene. Germline V gene lookup returns CDR1 SGHVS and CDR2 FNYEAQ. The CDR3 extends over 14 amino acids. CDR3 loop: CASTTDRINSPLHF. The CDR3 region has the DNA TGTGCCAGCACCACGGACAGGATTAATTCACCCCTCCACTTT.

This chain uses TRBV28 with TRBJ2-7; weak D call: TRBD1 (6 bases). This CDR3 has 12 residues. CDR1 MDHEN and CDR2 SYDVKM come from the germline V gene. Trimming left V 6 bases short and J 3 bases short, with 9 bases between. CDR3 bases: TGTGCCAGCAGGCAACAGGGCTACGAGCAGTACTTC. Translation gives CASRQQGYEQYF.

This rearrangement joins TRBV11-2 to TRBJ2-1, with D maybe TRBD2 (5 bases). The CDR3 consists of 14 residues. The ends were cut back, 4 bases at V and 10 bases at J, with 17 bases in the middle. Germline CDR1 SGHAT, CDR2 FQNNGV. CDR3 nucleotides: TGTGCCAGCAGCTCGCCGCAGCGGCGACCCGAGCAGTTCTTC. This codes for CASSSPQRRPEQFF.

This chain links TRBV19 with TRBJ2-6; 10 bases fit TRBD1. CDR1 LNHDA and CDR2 SQIVND come from the germline V gene (reference sequence). V lost 0 bases to trimming and J lost 5 bases; unmatched junction nucleotides: 7. This CDR3 is built from 18 residues. For the CDR3, the DNA is TGTGCCAGTAGTATAGATACGACAGGGGGCCTTTGGGCCAACGTCCTGACTTTC. It is translated as CASSIDTTGGLWANVLTF. Complete variable domain (other parts from reference TRBV19 and TRBJ2-6): DGGITQSPKYLFRKEGQNVTLSCEQNLNHDAMYWYRQDPGQGLRLIYYSQIVNDFQKGDIAEGYSVSREKKESFPLTVTSAQKNPTAFYLCASSIDTTGGLWANVLTFGAGSRLTVL.

V and J are TRBV14 and TRBJ2-5; 13 bases agree with TRBD2. Looked up from germline, CDR1 is SGHDN and CDR2 is FVKESK. Germline trimming cut 2 bases from V and 1 base from J; bases unmatched to any gene: 4. The CDR3 runs to 17 residues. CDR3 bases: TGTGCCAGCAGCCAAAGAAGGACTAGCGGGGGCCAAGAGACCCAGTACTTC. Protein sequence: CASSQRRTSGGQETQYF. Combining the CDR3 with reference TRBV14 and TRBJ2-5 gives the whole variable domain EAGVTQFPSHSVIEKGQTVTLRCDPISGHDNLYWYRRVMGKEIKFLLHFVKESKQDESGMPNNRFLAERTGGTYSTLKVQPAELEDSGVYFCASSQRRTSGGQETQYFGPGTRLLVL.

The rearrangement joins TRBV5-1 to TRBJ2-7, with a tentative D call TRBD1 (5 bases). CDR3 length: 15 residues. V was shortened by 0 bases and J by 2 bases, with 12 bases between the two germline ends. The germline V gene has CDR1 SGHRS and CDR2 YFSETQ. CDR3 sequence: CASSLATQGPYEQYF. The CDR3 DNA follows: TGCGCCAGCAGCTTGGCCACTCAGGGTCCCTACGAGCAGTACTTC. Filled out from reference TRBV5-1 and TRBJ2-7, the complete variable domain reads KAGVTQTPRYLIKTRGQQVTLSCSPISGHRSVSWYQQTPGQGLQFLFEYFSETQRNKGNFPGRFSGRQFSNSRSEMNVSTLELGDSALYLCASSLATQGPYEQYFGPGTRLTVT.

The chain carries TRBV12-5 and TRBJ2-1; 11 bases are shared with TRBD2. CDR3 length equals 21 residues. Trimming at V came to 0 bases and at J to 4 bases, leaving 17 bases not matched to a gene. Per germline, CDR1 LGHNT and CDR2 FRNRAP. The CDR3 sequence is CASGLVSGAFSGRGSYNEQFF. The DNA for the CDR3 is TGTGCTAGTGGTTTGGTGTCGGGGGCCTTTAGCGGGAGGGGGTCATACAATGAGCAGTTCTTC.